This TCR beta chain was recovered during a study of blood T cell repertoires in COVID-19. Across the study: Donors in the United States, Italy and Spain gave samples during acute or convalescent COVID-19. Nucleic acid was either cDNA or gDNA, and it came from T cells, B-cell-depleted T cells, or PBMCs.

Original handling: From reference gene primer amplification, estimates of nucleated cell counts were derived. The repertoire was sequenced with immunoSEQ multiplex PCR; TCRdb's copy has only in-frame clones and lacks some. That table supplies the V and J calls and clone size; D and trimming were determined from the DNA. The top ten hold approximately 2.3% of the sample, which has under 300,000 clones, around 83% seen once. J lost 6 bases, V lost 3 bases, and 11 bases had no gene match. The CDR3 length is 15 residues. The germline gives CDR1 KGHSH, CDR2 LQKENI. Material for sequencing was peripheral blood. This chain joins TRBV18 and TRBJ2-7; 7 bases map to TRBD1. The clonotype comes from a man in his forties who had recovered from COVID-19. For the CDR3, the DNA is TGTGCCAGCTCACCGACATTAACAGGGGCCCGCGAGCAGTACTTC. This gives the protein CASSPTLTGAREQYF.